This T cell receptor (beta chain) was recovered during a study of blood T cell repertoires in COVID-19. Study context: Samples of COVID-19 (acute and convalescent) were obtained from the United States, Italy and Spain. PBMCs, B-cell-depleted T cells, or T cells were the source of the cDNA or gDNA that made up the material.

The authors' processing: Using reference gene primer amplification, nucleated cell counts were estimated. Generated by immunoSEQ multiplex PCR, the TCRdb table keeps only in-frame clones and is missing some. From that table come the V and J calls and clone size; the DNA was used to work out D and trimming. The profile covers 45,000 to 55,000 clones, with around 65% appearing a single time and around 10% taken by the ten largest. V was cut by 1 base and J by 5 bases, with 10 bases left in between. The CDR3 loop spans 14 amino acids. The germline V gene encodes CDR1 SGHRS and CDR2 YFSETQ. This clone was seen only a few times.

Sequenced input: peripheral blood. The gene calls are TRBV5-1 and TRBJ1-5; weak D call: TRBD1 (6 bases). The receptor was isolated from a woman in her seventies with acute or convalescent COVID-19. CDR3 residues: CASSLWGRDQPQHF. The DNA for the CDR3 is TGCGCCAGCAGCTTGTGGGGGCGTGATCAGCCCCAGCATTTT.